Presented here are 18 T cell receptor beta chains from one specimen sequenced in a study of vaccination and CD4 T cells after COVID-19. At the Johns Hopkins FTIC core, DNA taken from cultured CD4+ T cells was sequenced by way of the Oncomine TCR Beta short-read assay. The template was genomic DNA from cultured CD4+ T cells. Each CDR3 protein gets one entry after TCRdb re-called the PCR reads with MiXCR. The table shows over 8,500 distinct CDR3 sequences, with over 25% occurring only once. Regarding treatment: roughly ten-day PBMC culture with coronavirus spike peptide pools or control peptides (ViraFEST assay). It was before the COVID-19 pandemic (2011-2018) that the unexposed donor's CD4+ T cells were collected. No antigen is known for these receptors. The specimen sequenced was CD4+ T cells from blood, cultured in vitro. These receptors all come from a human donor in good health.

This clonotype was seen a handful of times. The gene calls are TRBV20-1 and TRBJ2-5; D remains ambiguous. In germline, CDR1 is DFQATT, CDR2 SNEGSKA (reference sequence). The CDR3 spans 12 residues. V was pared by 3 bases and J by 5 bases, with 10 bases between. DNA of the CDR3: TGCAGTGCTAGTCTCGTGGGGGAGACCCAGTACTTC. Its translation is CSASLVGETQYF.

This clonotype was seen a few times. The J gene is TRBJ2-1, the V gene TRBV7-9; possibly TRBD1 for D (6 bases). This CDR3 has 14 amino acids. V was clipped by 5 bases and J by 6 bases, with 14 bases between them. Germline assignment: CDR1 SEHNR and CDR2 FQNEAQ (reference sequence). CDR3 DNA sequence: TGTGCCAGCAGCCCAACAGGGATGCGCAATGAGCAGTTCTTC. Translated, it gives CASSPTGMRNEQFF.

This chain joins TRBV7-2 and TRBJ2-2, with TRBD2 as a possible D gene (6 bases). Germline V gene data show CDR1 as SGHTA and CDR2 as FQGNSA. The germline V and J ends were trimmed by 1 base and 5 bases, with 26 bases remaining between them. The CDR3 spans 20 residues. CDR3 amino acids: CASSLVGGGRGGLGTGELFF. CDR3 nucleotide sequence: TGTGCCAGCAGCTTAGTAGGAGGAGGGAGAGGAGGGTTGGGAACCGGGGAGCTGTTTTTT.

Only a few counts were recorded for this clonotype. V usage is TRBV5-4 and J usage is TRBJ2-3; D gene unclear. Germline-derived CDR1 and CDR2 are SGHNT and YYREEE (reference sequence). This CDR3 is built from 13 residues. V lost 6 bases to trimming and J lost 2 bases, with 10 bases between them. The DNA for the CDR3 is TGTGCCAGCACCCCTGGATCCACAGATACGCAGTATTTT. It codes for CASTPGSTDTQYF. The whole variable domain, remainder taken from reference TRBV5-4 and TRBJ2-3, is ETGVTQSPTHLIKTRGQQVTLRCSSQSGHNTVSWYQQALGQGPQFIFQYYREEENGRGNFPPRFSGLQFPNYSSELNVNALELDDSALYLCASTPGSTDTQYFGPGTRLTVL.

This chain links TRBV14 with TRBJ2-1; TRBD2 aligns across 10 bases. The CDR3 is 16 residues long. With 1 base clipped from V and 9 bases from J, the junction kept 9 bases outside the gene matches. The germline gives CDR1 SGHDN, CDR2 FVKESK. Here the CDR3 reads CASSQGTLAGVGEQFF. The CDR3 bases are TGTGCCAGCAGCCAAGGAACTCTAGCGGGAGTCGGTGAGCAGTTCTTC.

This chain connects TRBV6-1 to TRBJ2-2, with TRBD2 matching over 7 bases. The CDR3 is made up of 15 amino acids. J lost 4 bases, V lost 6 bases, and 8 bases had no gene match. CDR1 and CDR2 from the germline V gene are MNHNS and SASEGT. DNA for the CDR3: TGTGCCAGCAGGCTGAAGGGCGGGGGCACCGGGGAGCTGTTTTTT. Its protein product is CASRLKGGGTGELFF.

This clonotype was detected only once. The rearrangement uses TRBV9 and TRBJ2-3, with D perhaps matching TRBD1 or TRBD2 (6 bases each). The V gene's germline CDR1 is SGDLS and CDR2 YYNGEE. The CDR3 sequence is 14 residues long. Trimming took off 7 bases at V and 2 bases at J, with 14 bases between the two ends. The CDR3 spells CASGLGGTTDTQYF. DNA for the CDR3: TGTGCCAGCGGACTGGGGGGCACCACAGATACGCAGTATTTT.

This clonotype showed up just a few times. The chain uses TRBV15 and TRBJ2-2, with 8 bases identical to TRBD1. Looked up from germline, CDR1 is LNHNV and CDR2 is YYDKDF (reference sequence). This CDR3 region has 15 residues. V gave up 3 bases and J gave up 5 bases; unmatched junction bases: 5. The CDR3 DNA sequence: TGTGCCACCAGCAGCGGCAGGGGGCAAACCGGGGAGCTGTTTTTT. It encodes CATSSGRGQTGELFF.

The V and J genes are TRBV19 and TRBJ2-5; TRBD2 matches 7 bases. V lost 4 bases to trimming and J lost 1 base; unmatched junction nucleotides: 9. CDR1 LNHDA and CDR2 SQIVND come from the germline V gene (reference sequence). The CDR3 contains 16 residues. The CDR3 DNA sequence: TGTGCCAGTAGTACCAGGATGGGGGGGGTCCAAGAGACCCAGTACTTC. Its translation is CASSTRMGGVQETQYF.

This clonotype was seen only a few times. For the CDR3, the DNA is TGTGCCAGTAGTATAGATCGAGGCACCGGGGAGCTGTTTTTT. Protein sequence: CASSIDRGTGELFF. The chain couples TRBV19 to TRBJ2-2; D is unresolved. Per germline, CDR1 LNHDA and CDR2 SQIVND (reference sequence). Trimming pared 0 bases from V and 4 bases from J, leaving 6 bases between. The CDR3 is made up of 14 amino acids.

The chain has TRBV5-4 and TRBJ1-2; D remains ambiguous. Germline CDR1 and CDR2: SGHNT and YYREEE (reference sequence). Trimming stripped 3 bases from V and 5 bases from J, with 11 bases between. This CDR3 is 13 amino acids long. The CDR3 reads CASSSGSQYGYTF. The DNA of the CDR3 is TGTGCCAGCAGCTCCGGGTCCCAATATGGCTACACCTTC.

This clonotype was found a few times. This chain links TRBV6-2 or TRBV6-3 with TRBJ1-3; no firm D call. Germline lookup yields CDR1 MNHEY and CDR2 SVGEGT. V was clipped by 7 bases and J by 0 bases, with 10 bases between them. The CDR3 loop spans 14 amino acids. CDR3 coding DNA: TGTGCCAGCATTGGAGGTTACTCTGGAAACACCATATATTTT. Its translation: CASIGGYSGNTIYF.

Points on this clonotype: An end of the junction does not agree with germline; a read error may underlie this. The chain joins TRBV10-3 to TRBJ2-7; TRBD1 agrees at 7 bases. The CDR3 spans 15 residues. CDR1 is ENHRY, CDR2 SYGVKD, per germline. CDR3 protein: CAISSTRDSSHEQYF. DNA for the CDR3: TGTGCCATCAGTTCCACCCGGGACAGCTCCCACGAGCAGTACTTC.

This clonotype was observed a handful of times. The chain uses TRBV6-1 and TRBJ1-2; D gene unclear. Per germline, CDR1 MNHNS and CDR2 SASEGT. The CDR3 runs to 12 residues. The V and J ends lost 6 bases and 4 bases respectively, with 9 bases between them. As DNA, the CDR3 is TGTGCCAGCAGCGAGGGAAGCTATGGCTACACCTTC. It codes for CASSEGSYGYTF.

V is TRBV4-3 and J is TRBJ1-6; 8 bases match TRBD1. Trimming at V came to 0 bases and at J to 7 bases, leaving 5 bases not matched to a gene. The CDR3 is 16 residues long. From germline, CDR1 is LGHNA and CDR2 YSLEER. This CDR3 is CASSQDPQGGNSPLHF. The CDR3 region has the DNA TGCGCCAGCAGCCAAGATCCACAGGGGGGGAATTCACCCCTCCACTTT.

The CDR3 DNA reads as TGTGCCAGCAGGCAAGACAGGAGTGTGGACACCATATATTTT. Its translation: CASRQDRSVDTIYF. The chain combines TRBV2 with TRBJ1-3, with a possible D match to TRBD1 (6 bases). V was shortened by 6 bases and J by 8 bases, with 17 bases between the two germline ends. The CDR3 is 14 amino acids. Germline lookup yields CDR1 SNHLY and CDR2 FYNNEI.

Judged by abundance, this clonotype is medium-sized (0.01 to 0.1%). V is TRBV27 and J is TRBJ1-5, with D perhaps matching TRBD1 (5 bases). Between the trimmed V and J ends, which lost 8 bases and 9 bases, there was a span of 11 bases. CDR3 size: 11 residues. Germline V gives CDR1 MNHEY, CDR2 SMNVEV (reference sequence). The CDR3 DNA reads TGTGCCAGCCCTTCCGGGGGGCCCCAGCATTTT. Translated, it gives CASPSGGPQHF.

V and J are TRBV6-5 and TRBJ2-3, with D maybe TRBD2 (5 bases). Trimming shortened V by 2 bases and J by 0 bases, and 12 bases separated the two germline ends. Per germline, CDR1 MNHEY and CDR2 SVGAGI. The CDR3 sequence is 16 residues long. CDR3 sequence: CASSYVPAESTDTQYF. CDR3 coding DNA: TGTGCCAGCAGTTACGTGCCAGCGGAGAGCACAGATACGCAGTATTTT.